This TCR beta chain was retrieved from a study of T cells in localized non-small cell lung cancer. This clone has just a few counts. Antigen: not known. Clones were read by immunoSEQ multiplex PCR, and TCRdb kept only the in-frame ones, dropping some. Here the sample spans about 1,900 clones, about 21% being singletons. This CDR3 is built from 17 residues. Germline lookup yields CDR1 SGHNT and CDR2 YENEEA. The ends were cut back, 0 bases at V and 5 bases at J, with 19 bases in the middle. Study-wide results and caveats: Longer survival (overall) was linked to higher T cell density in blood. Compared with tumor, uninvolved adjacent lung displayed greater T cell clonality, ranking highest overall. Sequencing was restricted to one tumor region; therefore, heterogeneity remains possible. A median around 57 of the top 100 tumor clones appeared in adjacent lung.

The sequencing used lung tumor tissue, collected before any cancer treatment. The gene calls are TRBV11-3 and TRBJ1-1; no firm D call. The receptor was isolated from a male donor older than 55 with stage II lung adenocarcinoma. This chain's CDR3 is CASSLDWVPGSETEAFF. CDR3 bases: TGTGCCAGCAGCTTAGATTGGGTGCCAGGCTCTGAGACTGAAGCTTTCTTT.